This TCR beta chain was found in a study of blood T cell repertoires in COVID-19. Study details: Researchers got acute and convalescent COVID-19 samples from the United States, Italy and Spain. Sources were T cells, B-cell-depleted T cells, or PBMCs; the material itself was cDNA or gDNA.

The CDR3 runs to 13 residues. The germline gives CDR1 LNHDA, CDR2 SQIVND (reference sequence). Trimming removed 0 bases at V and 11 bases at J, with 13 bases between. Only in-frame clones appear in the TCRdb table, and some are missing; sequencing was by immunoSEQ multiplex PCR. Here the sample spans roughly 230,000 clones, 65% to 85% being singletons. Participant age was roughly 18 to 89 years, and participants resided in about 25 US areas. Participant reports of clinical history set cohort assignment. This receptor was identified in a man aged 50 to 59 who had recovered from COVID-19. Sequencing input: PBMCs or T cells enriched from blood (not recorded which). This rearrangement joins TRBV19 to TRBJ1-1; D remains ambiguous. Here the CDR3 reads CASSIDPRGGAFF. CDR3 DNA: TGTGCCAGTAGTATAGACCCGCGTGGAGGCGCTTTCTTT.